The present entry profiles one TCR beta chain with its context. Assay: immunoSEQ multiplex PCR; the TCRdb copy retains only in-frame clones and omits some. This table has about 49,000 clones, around 89% appearing once. This sample stems from a study of T cell changes during pregnancy in multiple sclerosis. This CDR3 region has 12 residues. CDR1 is SGDLS, CDR2 YYNGEE, per germline. V lost 7 bases and J 3 bases, leaving 7 bases between the germline ends. The sequenced sample was peripheral blood, obtained after pregnancy. The clonotype comes from a female donor in good health, enrolled as a control in a pregnancy study. The gene calls are TRBV9 and TRBJ2-2; no clear D. CDR3 DNA sequence: TGTGCCAGCCAACAACACACCGGGGAGCTGTTTTTT. Its protein product is CASQQHTGELFF.